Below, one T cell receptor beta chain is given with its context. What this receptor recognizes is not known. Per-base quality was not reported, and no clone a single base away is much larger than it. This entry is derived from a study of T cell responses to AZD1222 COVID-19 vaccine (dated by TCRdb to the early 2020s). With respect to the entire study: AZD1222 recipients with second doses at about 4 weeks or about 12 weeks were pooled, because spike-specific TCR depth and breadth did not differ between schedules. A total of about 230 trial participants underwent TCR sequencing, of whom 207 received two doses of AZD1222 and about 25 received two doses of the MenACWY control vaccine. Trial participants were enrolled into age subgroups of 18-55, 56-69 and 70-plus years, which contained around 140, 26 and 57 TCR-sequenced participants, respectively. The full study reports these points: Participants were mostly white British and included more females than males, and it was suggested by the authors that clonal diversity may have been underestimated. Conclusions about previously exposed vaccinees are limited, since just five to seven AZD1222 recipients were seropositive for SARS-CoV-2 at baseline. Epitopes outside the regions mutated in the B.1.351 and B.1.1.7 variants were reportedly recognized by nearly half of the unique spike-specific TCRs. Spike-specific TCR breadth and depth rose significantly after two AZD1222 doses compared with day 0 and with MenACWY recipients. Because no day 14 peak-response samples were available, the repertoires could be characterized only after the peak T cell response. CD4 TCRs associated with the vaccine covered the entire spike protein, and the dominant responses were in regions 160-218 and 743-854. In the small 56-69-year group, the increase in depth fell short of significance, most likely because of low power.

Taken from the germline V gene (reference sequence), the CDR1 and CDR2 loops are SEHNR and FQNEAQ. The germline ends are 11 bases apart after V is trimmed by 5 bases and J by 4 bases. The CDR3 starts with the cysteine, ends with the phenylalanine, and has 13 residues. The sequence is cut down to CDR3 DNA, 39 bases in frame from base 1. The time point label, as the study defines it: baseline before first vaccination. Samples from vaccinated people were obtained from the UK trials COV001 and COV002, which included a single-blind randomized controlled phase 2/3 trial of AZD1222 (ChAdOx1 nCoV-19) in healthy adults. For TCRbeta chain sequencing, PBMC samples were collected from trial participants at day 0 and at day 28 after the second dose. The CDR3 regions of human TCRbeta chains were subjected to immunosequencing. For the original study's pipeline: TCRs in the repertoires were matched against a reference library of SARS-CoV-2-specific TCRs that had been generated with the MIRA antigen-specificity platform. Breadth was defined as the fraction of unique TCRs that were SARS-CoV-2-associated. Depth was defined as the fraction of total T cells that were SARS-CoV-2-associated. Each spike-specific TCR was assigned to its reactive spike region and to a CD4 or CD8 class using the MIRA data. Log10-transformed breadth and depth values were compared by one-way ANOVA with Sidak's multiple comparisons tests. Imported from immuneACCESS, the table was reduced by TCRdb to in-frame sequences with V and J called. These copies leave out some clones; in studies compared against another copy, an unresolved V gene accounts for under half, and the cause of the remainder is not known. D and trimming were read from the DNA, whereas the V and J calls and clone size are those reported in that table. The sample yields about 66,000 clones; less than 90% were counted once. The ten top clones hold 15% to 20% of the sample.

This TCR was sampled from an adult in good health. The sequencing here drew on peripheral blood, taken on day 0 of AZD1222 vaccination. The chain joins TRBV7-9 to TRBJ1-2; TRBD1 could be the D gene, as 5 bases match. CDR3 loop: CASSVDRFYGYTF. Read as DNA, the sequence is TGTGCCAGCAGCGTAGACAGATTCTATGGCTACACCTTC.